The 19 T cell receptor beta chains presented below share a single source sample, sequenced in a study of shared clonotypes between healthy human individuals. The protocol was immunoSEQ multiplex PCR, while the TCRdb copy is restricted to in-frame clones and leaves out a portion. The sample lists 1.5 million to 2.5 million clones; approximately 95% were seen once. Naivety among CD8 cells was defined by CD45RO negativity and positive CCR7 selection, thereby excluding terminally differentiated effector memory CD45RA+ cells. Input material: naive CD8+ T cells sorted from blood. The source of these receptors is a man aged 18 to 30 in good health.

As regards this clone: Additional DNA sequences in this sample encode the identical CDR3. The V call is TRBV19, the J call TRBJ2-7, with D hard to call. Trimming stripped 1 base from V and 2 bases from J, with 6 bases between. Germline assignment: CDR1 LNHDA and CDR2 SQIVND (reference sequence). This CDR3 spans 13 amino acids. CDR3 residues: CASSIAATYEQYF. In DNA, the CDR3 is TGTGCCAGTAGTATAGCAGCAACCTACGAGCAGTACTTC.

J is TRBJ2-1 and V is TRBV6-5; D remains unclear. This CDR3 region has 15 residues. Germline loops: CDR1 MNHEY, CDR2 SVGAGI. V dropped 0 bases and J dropped 3 bases, with 9 bases sitting between them. In DNA, the CDR3 is TGTGCCAGCAGTTACTCGAGTACGGTCTACAATGAGCAGTTCTTC. Encoded protein: CASSYSSTVYNEQFF.

The V and J genes are TRBV27 and TRBJ2-2; 7 nucleotides agree with TRBD1. This CDR3 comprises 16 residues. Germline V lookup: CDR1 MNHEY, CDR2 SMNVEV (reference sequence). V lost 2 bases to trimming and J lost 2 bases; unmatched junction nucleotides: 5. CDR3 amino acids: CASSLDRVVNTGELFF. The DNA for the CDR3 is TGTGCCAGCAGTTTAGACAGGGTTGTTAACACCGGGGAGCTGTTTTTT.

V usage is TRBV27 and J usage is TRBJ2-1, with a weak D call TRBD2 (7 bases). CDR3 length equals 15 residues. Germline assignment: CDR1 MNHEY and CDR2 SMNVEV (reference sequence). V was clipped by 7 bases and J by 5 bases, with 18 bases between them. DNA of the CDR3: TGTGCCAGCATCCGGGACAATCGGGAGGACAATGAGCAGTTCTTC. Translated, it gives CASIRDNREDNEQFF.

V gene TRBV29-1 combines with J gene TRBJ2-7; D possibly corresponds to TRBD2 (6 bases). Trimming removed 4 bases from V and 6 bases from J, with 13 bases in between. The CDR3 spans 12 residues. Looked up from germline, CDR1 is SQVTM and CDR2 is ANQGSEA. DNA for the CDR3: TGCAGCGTTGGTTTGGGAGGAAGCGAGCAGTACTTC. Its translation: CSVGLGGSEQYF.

The chain joins TRBV2 to TRBJ2-7, with TRBD1 identical over 9 bases. The V and J ends lost 7 bases and 4 bases, in that order; junction bases with no gene match: 11. Germline V gene data show CDR1 as SNHLY and CDR2 as FYNNEI. The CDR3 loop spans 15 amino acids. The CDR3 sequence: CASTGVGTGLYEQYF. The CDR3 DNA is TGTGCCAGCACCGGTGTCGGGACAGGGCTGTACGAGCAGTACTTC.

The V gene is TRBV12-5, the J gene TRBJ2-1; D is uncertain. Deletions cut 1 base from V and 8 bases from J, with 9 bases between. The CDR3 loop spans 13 amino acids. Germline V gene lookup returns CDR1 LGHNT and CDR2 FRNRAP. CDR3 coding DNA: TGTGCTAGTGGTTTGGACCGGTCCGATGAGCAGTTCTTC. Translating gives CASGLDRSDEQFF.

V gene TRBV15 combines with J gene TRBJ1-4; D is possibly TRBD1 (5 bases). Germline CDR1 LNHNV, CDR2 YYDKDF (reference sequence). This CDR3 comprises 16 residues. Trimming cost V 1 base and J 4 bases, with 13 bases left between them. CDR3 nucleotide sequence: TGTGCCACCAGCAGAGGTTTGACAGAGGGTAATGAAAAACTGTTTTTT. This codes for CATSRGLTEGNEKLFF.

Concerning this clone: Other nucleotide sequences from this sample produce the same CDR3. This chain connects TRBV9 to TRBJ2-1; D unresolved. The CDR3 spans 11 residues. Germline assignment: CDR1 SGDLS and CDR2 YYNGEE. V was trimmed by 0 bases and J by 8 bases, leaving 3 bases between them. CDR3 sequence: CASSVEDEQFF. The CDR3 bases are TGTGCCAGCAGCGTAGAGGATGAGCAGTTCTTC.

The rearrangement links TRBV5-8 to TRBJ2-7, with D unclear. Germline CDR1 and CDR2: SGHTS and YDEGEE. V lost 0 bases and J 2 bases, leaving 9 bases between the germline ends. The CDR3 totals 14 residues. For the CDR3, the DNA is TGTGCCAGCAGCTTGGTTGGGTTAACCTACGAGCAGTACTTC. This translates into CASSLVGLTYEQYF.

The V and J genes are TRBV4-1 and TRBJ2-7; 9 bases are shared with TRBD2. V dropped 0 bases and J dropped 1; count of bases not matched to a gene: 10. CDR1 and CDR2 (germline): MGHRA, YSYEKL. CDR3 length: 18 amino acids. CDR3 sequence (DNA): TGCGCCAGCAGCCAAGATAGCACTTTGCGGGAGGGATCCTACGAGCAGTACTTC. This encodes CASSQDSTLREGSYEQYF.

V gene TRBV5-1 combines with J gene TRBJ2-7, with TRBD1 as a possible D gene (6 bases). Germline V gives CDR1 SGHRS, CDR2 YFSETQ. The CDR3 sequence is 14 residues long. V lost 4 bases and J lost 3, with 14 bases in between. The CDR3 loop reads CASSDVPGDYEQYF. The CDR3 DNA sequence: TGCGCCAGCAGCGACGTCCCAGGGGACTACGAGCAGTACTTC. The whole variable domain, remainder taken from reference TRBV5-1 and TRBJ2-7, is KAGVTQTPRYLIKTRGQQVTLSCSPISGHRSVSWYQQTPGQGLQFLFEYFSETQRNKGNFPGRFSGRQFSNSRSEMNVSTLELGDSALYLCASSDVPGDYEQYFGPGTRLTVT.

The rearrangement links TRBV27 to TRBJ1-2; D is perhaps TRBD1 (6 bases). Trimming took off 6 bases at V and 2 bases at J, with 10 bases between the two ends. The CDR3 spans 13 residues. The germline V gene has CDR1 MNHEY and CDR2 SMNVEV (reference sequence). This chain's CDR3 is CASRPTGNYGYTF. CDR3 bases: TGTGCCAGCAGGCCAACAGGGAACTATGGCTACACCTTC.

The genes are TRBV7-6 and TRBJ2-2; 11 positions match TRBD2. From germline, CDR1 is SGHVS and CDR2 FNYEAQ. The J segment lost 1 base and the V segment lost 5 bases, leaving 9 bases of the junction unmatched. This CDR3 has 18 residues. The CDR3, as DNA: TGTGCCAGCAGCCCTCTAGCGGGAGGAGGCGTGAACACCGGGGAGCTGTTTTTT. This codes for CASSPLAGGGVNTGELFF. The complete variable domain, with remaining parts taken from reference TRBV7-6 and TRBJ2-2, reads GAGVSQSPRYKVTKRGQDVALRCDPISGHVSLYWYRQALGQGPEFLTYFNYEAQQDKSGLPNDRFSAERPEGSISTLTIQRTEQRDSAMYRCASSPLAGGGVNTGELFFGEGSRLTVL.

This chain uses TRBV2 with TRBJ2-3, with TRBD2 identical over 11 bases. With V trimmed by 1 base and J by 1 base, 4 bases remained unmatched. Germline V CDR1 and CDR2: SNHLY, FYNNEI. The CDR3 is 17 residues long. The CDR3 DNA reads as TGTGCCAGCAGTGAAGATGTTAGCGGGGGGGGCACAGATACGCAGTATTTT. Its protein is CASSEDVSGGGTDTQYF.

This chain uses TRBV7-9 with TRBJ2-7, with 10 positions matching TRBD2. The germline gives CDR1 SEHNR, CDR2 FQNEAQ (reference sequence). The CDR3 has 17 amino acids. V gave up 1 base and J gave up 0 bases; unmatched junction bases: 6. CDR3 in DNA: TGTGCCAGCAGCTTAGGGGAAGCGGGAGGGTCCTCCTACGAGCAGTACTTC. This sequence encodes CASSLGEAGGSSYEQYF.

CDR3 in DNA: TGTGCCAGTGCCGGGGGGGATGAAGAAGCTTTCTTT. This gives the protein CASAGGDEEAFF. The chain has TRBV14 and TRBJ1-1, with D possibly being TRBD1 (5 bases). This CDR3 has 12 amino acids. From germline, CDR1 is SGHDN and CDR2 FVKESK. Trimming cost V 9 bases and J 8 bases, with 16 bases left between them. Combining the CDR3 with reference TRBV14 and TRBJ1-1 gives the whole variable domain EAGVTQFPSHSVIEKGQTVTLRCDPISGHDNLYWYRRVMGKEIKFLLHFVKESKQDESGMPNNRFLAERTGGTYSTLKVQPAELEDSGVYFCASAGGDEEAFFGQGTRLTVV.

V and J are TRBV10-3 and TRBJ2-7; 9 positions match TRBD2. Losses at the gene ends were 3 bases for V and 3 bases for J; bases not matched to a gene: 3. The CDR3 is made up of 14 amino acids. Per the germline V gene, CDR1 is ENHRY and CDR2 is SYGVKD. The CDR3 DNA sequence: TGTGCCATCAGTGAAGGAGCGGGAGGCTACGAGCAGTACTTC. Translation gives CAISEGAGGYEQYF.

The rearrangement uses TRBV9 and TRBJ2-3; perhaps D is TRBD1 or TRBD2 (5 bases each). Germline V gives CDR1 SGDLS, CDR2 YYNGEE. Between the trimmed V and J ends, which lost 0 bases and 4 bases, there was a span of 12 bases. The CDR3 loop spans 15 amino acids. CDR3 protein: CASSVGGVWADTQYF. As DNA, the CDR3 is TGTGCCAGCAGCGTAGGAGGGGTCTGGGCAGATACGCAGTATTTT.